The 13 T cell receptor beta chains reported below all come from one sample, sequenced in a study of T cells after yellow fever vaccination. TCRdb ran MiXCR on the 5' RACE reads and lists one entry per CDR3 protein. The table shows nearly 300,000 distinct CDR3 sequences, with around 9.3% occurring only once. Here the sequenced sample was CD4+ T cells sorted from PBMCs, taken 5 days after the yellow fever booster vaccination. These receptors came from a man between 18 and 35 years old who received the YFV17D yellow fever vaccine.

This clonotype came up a few times. The V gene is TRBV10-3, the J gene TRBJ1-2, with a possible D match to TRBD1 (6 bases). Germline-derived CDR1 and CDR2 are ENHRY and SYGVKD. The CDR3 has 13 residues. Trimming removed 0 bases at V and 6 bases at J, with 8 bases between. The CDR3 DNA reads as TGTGCCATCAGTGAGTCGGAGGGGGATGGCTACACCTTC. As protein: CAISESEGDGYTF.

This clonotype appeared many times. This chain links TRBV5-6 with TRBJ2-3, with TRBD2 as a possible D gene (5 bases). V was cut by 4 bases and J by 3 bases, with 12 bases left in between. Per the germline V gene, CDR1 is SGHDT and CDR2 is YYEEEE. The CDR3 is 14 amino acids. The CDR3 DNA reads TGTGCCAGCAGCCCGCTAGCAAATACAGATACGCAGTATTTT. Translated, it gives CASSPLANTDTQYF.

This clonotype was counted between two and nine times. The chain employs TRBV21-1 and TRBJ2-7; the DNA was not compared with TRBD1, the D call given in the table. TRBV21-1 is a pseudogene segment. CDR3 length equals 14 residues. The CDR3 region is CASSIGQGRVEQYV. DNA of the CDR3: TGTGCCAGCAGCATCGGCCAGGGTCGTGTTGAGCAGTACGTC.

This clonotype was seen at least ten times. The rearrangement joins TRBV4-3 to TRBJ2-2; D may be TRBD1 or TRBD2 (6 bases each). This CDR3 contains 17 residues. V was shortened by 4 bases and J by 0 bases, with 15 bases between the two germline ends. CDR1 and CDR2 (germline): LGHNA, YSLEER. CDR3 amino acids: CASSLSGATSNTGELFF. The CDR3 DNA reads as TGCGCCAGCAGCCTGTCGGGGGCCACTTCGAACACCGGGGAGCTGTTTTTT.

There are many counts of this clonotype. V and J are TRBV5-1 and TRBJ2-3; D not certain. The ends were cut back, 1 base at V and 2 bases at J, with 8 bases in the middle. The germline CDR1 and CDR2 sequences are SGHRS and YFSETQ. The CDR3 has 14 amino acids. Written as DNA, the CDR3 is TGCGCCAGCAGCTTGCGTCCATCCACAGATACGCAGTATTTT. Its protein is CASSLRPSTDTQYF.

At least ten counts were recorded for this clonotype. CDR3 residues: CAISPVGGDSEAFF. CDR3 coding DNA: TGTGCCATCAGCCCAGTCGGGGGGGACTCTGAAGCTTTCTTT. The chain is built from TRBV10-3 and TRBJ1-1, with D possibly TRBD1 on 5 matching bases. The CDR3 has 14 amino acids. The germline CDR1 and CDR2 sequences are ENHRY and SYGVKD. Trimming stripped 6 bases from V and 6 bases from J, with 17 bases between.

This clonotype was counted a few times. The chain carries TRBV12-3 or TRBV12-4 and TRBJ1-6; possible D gene TRBD1, 6 bases. Between the trimmed V and J ends, which lost 5 bases and 10 bases, there was a span of 15 bases. The CDR3 sequence is 14 residues long. CDR3 protein: CASSPTGMKSPLHF. The CDR3 coding sequence is TGTGCCAGCAGTCCAACAGGGATGAAATCACCCCTCCACTTT.

In its sample, this clonotype was seen a few times. This chain uses TRBV20-1 with TRBJ1-4; the D is unclear. Germline V CDR1 and CDR2: DFQATT, SNEGSKA (reference sequence). The CDR3 consists of 13 residues. Trimming removed 3 bases at V and 3 bases at J, with 8 bases between. DNA of the CDR3: TGCAGTGCTAGGCCAGACGCTAATGAAAAACTGTTTTTT. Translation: CSARPDANEKLFF.

The chain links TRBV27 to TRBJ1-5; unclear D gene. The CDR3 sequence is 15 residues long. Trimming pared 5 bases from V and 1 base from J, leaving 12 bases between. Germline-derived CDR1 and CDR2 are MNHEY and SMNVEV (reference sequence). Written as DNA, the CDR3 is TGTGCCAGCAGTCAGTCCACCCTGAGCAATCAGCCCCAGCATTTT. It is translated as CASSQSTLSNQPQHF.

The rearrangement uses TRBV20-1 and TRBJ1-4; D is unresolved. Germline V gene lookup returns CDR1 DFQATT and CDR2 SNEGSKA (reference sequence). The V end was cut by 1 base, the J end by 5 bases, with 14 bases between. The CDR3 loop spans 15 amino acids. The CDR3 DNA sequence: TGCAGTGCTAGAGTTCCGCAGGAACCAAATGAAAAACTGTTTTTT. This translates into CSARVPQEPNEKLFF.

This rearrangement joins TRBV20-1 to TRBJ1-5; D is possibly TRBD1 (6 bases). V lost 1 base and J 4 bases, leaving 14 bases between the germline ends. The CDR3 totals 15 residues. Germline assignment: CDR1 DFQATT and CDR2 SNEGSKA (reference sequence). This CDR3 is CSARAPDRLNQPQHF. As DNA, the CDR3 is TGCAGTGCTAGAGCCCCCGACAGGCTTAATCAGCCCCAGCATTTT.

The V and J genes are TRBV10-3 and TRBJ2-2; D could derive from TRBD1 or TRBD2 (7 bases each). This CDR3 has 15 residues. Trimming left V 4 bases short and J 4 bases short, with 13 bases between. Germline lookup yields CDR1 ENHRY and CDR2 SYGVKD. DNA for the CDR3: TGTGCCATCAGTGGGGGGGGACAGATCACCGGGGAGCTGTTTTTT. Translation gives CAISGGGQITGELFF.

In its sample, this clonotype was seen a few times. This sequence joins TRBV19 and TRBJ1-1, with TRBD1 identical over 9 bases. The CDR3 is 15 amino acids. V dropped 6 bases and J dropped 2; count of bases not matched to a gene: 7. Germline V gene lookup returns CDR1 LNHDA and CDR2 SQIVND (reference sequence). CDR3 nucleotides: TGTGCCAGTAGGATTCCGGGACAGGGAAACACTGAAGCTTTCTTT. Its translation: CASRIPGQGNTEAFF. Using reference TRBV19 and TRBJ1-1 for the parts outside the CDR3, the full variable domain is DGGITQSPKYLFRKEGQNVTLSCEQNLNHDAMYWYRQDPGQGLRLIYYSQIVNDFQKGDIAEGYSVSREKKESFPLTVTSAQKNPTAFYLCASRIPGQGNTEAFFGQGTRLTVV.